This T cell receptor beta chain came from a study of blood T cell repertoires in COVID-19 (TCRdb year 2020). With respect to the entire study: Samples from collaborators originated in the United States, Italy and Spain and spanned both the acute and convalescent phases of COVID-19. The prospective study material was composed of cDNA or gDNA derived from T cells, B-cell-depleted T cells, or PBMCs. Deeply sampled blood TCRbeta repertoires from subjects exposed to, actively infected with, or recovered from COVID-19 were included in the dataset. A freely available public database, intended as a resource for researchers studying the immune response to SARS-CoV-2, is where the repertoires were released. Samples were obtained from the ongoing ImmuneRACE study (first 160 participants) and from 1,000 to 1,500 subjects provided by 6 global collaborators. Nearly every sample came with metadata listing a de-identified subject ID, COVID-19 status, age in years and sex. Where available, HLA class I and class II types were obtained from metadata supplied by the sample provider rather than from assay-based typing.

TCRbeta CDR3 regions were amplified from genomic DNA by means of the immunoSEQ Assay, a bias-controlled multiplex PCR. On the authors' methods: Nucleated cell counts per sample were estimated from amplification of reference gene primers within the assay. To quantify the absolute abundance of each unique TCRbeta CDR3 rearrangement, sequence reads were collapsed and filtered. For each sample, productive Simpson clonality was calculated as the square root of Simpson's diversity index over productive rearrangements. The immuneACCESS repertoire file appears here via TCRdb, limited to in-frame rearrangements. These files lack a portion of the clones; in checked studies, under half of the deficit traces to unresolved V genes, and the cause of the others is not known. For V, J and clone size, that table is used; D and trimming come from the DNA. The sample records approximately 38,000 clones, 75% to 95% of which are singletons. 4.5% to 7% of the sample comes from the top ten.

As encoded in the germline V gene, CDR1 is MNHNS while CDR2 is SASEGT. The CDR3 starts with the cysteine, ends with the phenylalanine, and has 14 residues. Only the CDR3 DNA is retained, 42 bases long and in frame from the first base. For this chain, trimming is 3 bases at the V end and 7 bases at the J end, and the number of junction bases without a gene match is 6. Of note for this clone: Its cognate antigen has yet to be identified. Base qualities are not provided; no much larger clone lies one nucleotide away.

Collaborating institutions collected whole blood in K2EDTA tubes following their own protocols. For TCRbeta analysis, collaborator samples were shipped as frozen whole blood, as isolated PBMCs, or as DNA extracted from either sample type. On the study overall, not on this receptor specifically: Clinical and demographic metadata were provided uncurated, with the amount varying by source and participant.

The rearranged segments are TRBV6-1 and TRBJ1-5; 7 bases in the junction line up with TRBD1. This clonotype was sampled from an elderly woman with acute or convalescent COVID-19. The material sequenced was peripheral blood. The CDR3 amino acid sequence is: CASSDQGRGQPQHF. The DNA reads TGTGCCAGCAGTGACCAGGGCAGGGGGCAGCCCCAGCATTTT.